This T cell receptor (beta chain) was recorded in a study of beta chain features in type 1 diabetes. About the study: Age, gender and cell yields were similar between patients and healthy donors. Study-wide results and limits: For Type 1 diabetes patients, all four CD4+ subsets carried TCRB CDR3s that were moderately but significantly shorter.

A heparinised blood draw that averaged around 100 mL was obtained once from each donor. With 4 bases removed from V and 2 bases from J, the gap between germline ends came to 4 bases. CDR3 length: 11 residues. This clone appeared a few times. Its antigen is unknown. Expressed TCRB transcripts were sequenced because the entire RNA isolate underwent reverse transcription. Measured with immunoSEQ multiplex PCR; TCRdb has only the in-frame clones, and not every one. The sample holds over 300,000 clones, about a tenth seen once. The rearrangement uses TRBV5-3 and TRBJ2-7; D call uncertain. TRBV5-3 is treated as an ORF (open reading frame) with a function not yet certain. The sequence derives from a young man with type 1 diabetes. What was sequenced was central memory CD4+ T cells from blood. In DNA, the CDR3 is TGTGCCAGAAGCGGGCCCTACGAGCAGTACTTC. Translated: CARSGPYEQYF.